This T cell receptor beta chain was identified in a study of PD-1 blockade in classical Hodgkin lymphoma. Study-level points and caveats: The origin of the repertoire differences remains undefined, with disease activity or prior therapy as possible causes. Nivolumab starters within 1 year of ASCT were excluded. CD8+ TCR diversity did not rise significantly by C4D1, unlike CD4+.

Time point: cycle 4 day 1 (C4D1), after less than seven weeks of nivolumab. No patient escaped relapse after autologous stem cell transplantation, and brentuximab vedotin exposure varied. Clones were read by immunoSEQ multiplex PCR, and TCRdb kept only the in-frame ones, dropping some. The sample consists of 64,000 or so clones, under 95% of them appearing once. This CDR3 has 16 amino acids. J was trimmed by 2 bases and V by 4 bases; bases with no gene match: 2. Per the germline V gene, CDR1 is SNHLY and CDR2 is FYNNEI. As regards this clone: The antigen remains undetermined.

The source was peripheral blood mononuclear cells (PBMCs), collected before the fourth cycle of nivolumab. The chain recombines TRBV2 with TRBJ2-5; 15 bases are a match to TRBD2. The TCR comes from a human donor with classical Hodgkin lymphoma. The CDR3 DNA sequence: TGTGCCAGCAGTGGGACTAGCGGGGGGGATCAAGAGACCCAGTACTTC. It yields the protein CASSGTSGGDQETQYF.